The rows below give T cell receptor beta chains drawn from one sample of a study of PD-1 blockade in classical Hodgkin lymphoma. Libraries were prepared by immunoSEQ multiplex PCR; TCRdb keeps only in-frame clonotypes and omits some of them. The profile shows 25,000 to 35,000 clones, around 79% of them singletons. Specimen: CD4+ T cells from blood, collected before the fourth cycle of nivolumab. These receptor sequences come from a human donor with classical Hodgkin lymphoma. Both conserved end residues are part of each CDR3. The D gene is left open where the match is weak. Only part of the rows carry a size: once, few, many, or a class if the clone is expanded.

J,D,size,V,DNA,CDR3
TRBJ1-6,.,.,TRBV4-2,TGTGCCAGCAGCCAAGATTGGCGGGGGGCTGATTCACCCCTCCACTTT,CASSQDWRGADSPLHF
TRBJ2-7,TRBD1,.,TRBV6-5,TGTGCCAGCAATGACAGGGATTACGAGCAGTACTTC,CASNDRDYEQYF
TRBJ1-1,.,few,TRBV6-6,TGTGCCAGCAGTTACTCGGTTACTTGGACTGAAGCTTTCTTT,CASSYSVTWTEAFF
TRBJ2-7,.,.,TRBV10-3,TGTGCCATCAGTCCCAGGAGTGACGAGCAGTACTTC,CAISPRSDEQYF
TRBJ1-4,.,.,TRBV5-1,TGCGCCAGCAGCTTGGCAGGGACGCGAGATGAAAAACTGTTTTTT,CASSLAGTRDEKLFF
TRBJ2-3,.,once,TRBV11-1,TGTGCCAGCAGCTTAAGGCCCGCCACAGATACGCAGTATTTT,CASSLRPATDTQYF
TRBJ2-5,.,.,TRBV6-5,TGTGCCAGCACCCCGCCCGGGAAGGAGACCCAGTACTTC,CASTPPGKETQYF
TRBJ2-7,TRBD2,.,TRBV15,TGTGCCACCAGCAGAGATACTAGCGGCTACGAGCAGTACTTC,CATSRDTSGYEQYF
TRBJ1-2,.,few,TRBV21-1,TGTGCCAGCAGCAACGTTAGCTATGGCTACACCTTC,CASSNVSYGYTF
TRBJ2-7,.,few,TRBV7-2,TGTGCCAGCAGGCCTGCAGGGGGGATCTACGAGCAGTACTTC,CASRPAGGIYEQYF
TRBJ2-4,.,.,TRBV2,TGTGCCAGCAGTGGCACAACCCTAGCCAAAAACATTCAGTACTTC,CASSGTTLAKNIQYF
TRBJ2-2,.,.,TRBV5-5,TGTGCCAGCAACCCGGTCCCCGGTACCTATAACACCGGGGAGCTGTTTTTT,CASNPVPGTYNTGELFF
TRBJ2-2,.,.,TRBV6-1,TGTGCCAGCAGTGCCGGGGTTACCGGGGAGCTGTTTTTT,CASSAGVTGELFF
TRBJ2-7,.,.,TRBV7-9,TGTGCCAGCAGCTACAAGGTAGACGAGCAGTACTTC,CASSYKVDEQYF
TRBJ2-7,.,.,TRBV4-2,TGTGCCAGCAGCCAAGATCTTCCTGCCTATCGGGTGCACGAGCAGTACTTC,CASSQDLPAYRVHEQYF
TRBJ1-2,TRBD1,.,TRBV11-2,TGTGCCAGCAGCTCGGGACAGGGGGGAGGTTATGGCTACACCTTC,CASSSGQGGGYGYTF